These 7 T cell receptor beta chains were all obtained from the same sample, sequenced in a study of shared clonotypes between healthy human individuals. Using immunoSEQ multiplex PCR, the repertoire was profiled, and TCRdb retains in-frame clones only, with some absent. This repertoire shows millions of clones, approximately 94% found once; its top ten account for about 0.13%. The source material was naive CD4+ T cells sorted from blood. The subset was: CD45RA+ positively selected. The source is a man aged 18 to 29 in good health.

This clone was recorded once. CDR3 amino acids: CASSTQNQGAQHF. Here the CDR3 DNA reads TGTGCCAGTAGTACACAGAACCAAGGGGCCCAGCATTTT. The chain combines TRBV19 with TRBJ1-5, with D possibly being TRBD1 (5 bases). This CDR3 comprises 13 residues. Trimming left V 4 bases short and J 11 bases short, with 15 bases between. CDR1 is LNHDA and CDR2 is SQIVND in the germline V gene (reference sequence).

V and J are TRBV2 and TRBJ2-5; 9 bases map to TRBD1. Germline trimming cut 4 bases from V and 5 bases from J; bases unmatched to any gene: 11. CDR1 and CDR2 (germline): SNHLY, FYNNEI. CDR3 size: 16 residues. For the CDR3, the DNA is TGTGCCAGCAGTGTATCCGGGACAGGGAAGAGGGAGACCCAGTACTTC. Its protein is CASSVSGTGKRETQYF.

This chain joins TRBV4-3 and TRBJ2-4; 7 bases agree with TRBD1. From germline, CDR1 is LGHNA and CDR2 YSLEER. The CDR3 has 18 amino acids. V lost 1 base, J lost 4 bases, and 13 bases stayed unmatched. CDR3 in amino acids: CASSQVQGGETRKNIQYF. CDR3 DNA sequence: TGCGCCAGCAGCCAAGTACAAGGGGGCGAGACGAGAAAAAACATTCAGTACTTC.

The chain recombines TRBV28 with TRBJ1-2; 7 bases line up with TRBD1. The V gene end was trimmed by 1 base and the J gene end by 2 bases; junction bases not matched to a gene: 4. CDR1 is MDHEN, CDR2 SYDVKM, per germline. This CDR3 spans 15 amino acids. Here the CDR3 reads CASSLYPGQNYGYTF. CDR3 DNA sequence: TGTGCCAGCAGTTTATACCCGGGACAGAACTATGGCTACACCTTC.

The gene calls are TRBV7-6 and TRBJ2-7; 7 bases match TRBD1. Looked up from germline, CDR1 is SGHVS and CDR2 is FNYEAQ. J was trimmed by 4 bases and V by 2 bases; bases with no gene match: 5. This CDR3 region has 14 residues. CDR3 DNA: TGTGCCAGCAGCTTAATGCAGGGGGATTACGAGCAGTACTTC. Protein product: CASSLMQGDYEQYF.

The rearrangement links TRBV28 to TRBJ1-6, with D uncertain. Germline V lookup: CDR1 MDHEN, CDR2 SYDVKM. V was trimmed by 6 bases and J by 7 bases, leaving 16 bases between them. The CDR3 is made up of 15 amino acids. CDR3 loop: CASSMSGGRNSPLHF. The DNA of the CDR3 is TGTGCCAGCAGCATGTCGGGAGGGCGCAATTCACCCCTCCACTTT. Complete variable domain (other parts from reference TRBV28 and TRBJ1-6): DVKVTQSSRYLVKRTGEKVFLECVQDMDHENMFWYRQDPGLGLRLIYFSYDVKMKEKGDIPEGYSVSREKKERFSLILESASTNQTSMYLCASSMSGGRNSPLHFGNGTRLTVT.

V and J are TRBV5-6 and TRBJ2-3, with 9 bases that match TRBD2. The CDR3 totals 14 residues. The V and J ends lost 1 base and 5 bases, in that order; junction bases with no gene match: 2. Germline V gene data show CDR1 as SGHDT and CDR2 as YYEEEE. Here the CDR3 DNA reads TGTGCCAGCAGCTTGAAAGCGGGGGGAGATACGCAGTATTTT. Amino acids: CASSLKAGGDTQYF.